The 27 T cell receptor beta chains reported below all come from one sample, sequenced in a study of T cell responses to AZD1222 COVID-19 vaccine. Some clones are missing from TCRdb's copy, which holds only in-frame ones; the method was immunoSEQ multiplex PCR. The data contain roughly 72,000 clones, about 87% of them singletons. The sequencing here drew on peripheral blood, taken 28 days after the second dose of the MenACWY control vaccine. These receptors all come from an adult who received the MenACWY meningococcal vaccine as a control.

This chain's CDR3 is CASSIRENTGELFF. In DNA form, the CDR3 reads TGTGCCAGTAGTATACGGGAGAACACCGGGGAGCTGTTTTTT. The chain carries TRBV19 and TRBJ2-2, with D tentatively TRBD2 (5 bases). This CDR3 region has 14 residues. The V end was cut by 2 bases, the J end by 1 base, with 5 bases between. Germline lookup yields CDR1 LNHDA and CDR2 SQIVND (reference sequence).

The sample holds a few counts of this clone. CDR3 in amino acids: CASNLQGAANYGYTF. DNA of the CDR3: TGTGCCAGCAACCTACAGGGGGCGGCTAACTATGGCTACACCTTC. The chain has TRBV2 and TRBJ1-2; 9 nucleotides align to TRBD1. The CDR3 contains 15 residues. Looked up from germline, CDR1 is SNHLY and CDR2 is FYNNEI. Trimming at V came to 7 bases and at J to 0 bases, leaving 6 bases not matched to a gene. The full variable domain, its missing parts supplied by reference TRBV2 and TRBJ1-2, is EPEVTQTPSHQVTQMGQEVILRCVPISNHLYFYWYRQILGQKVEFLVSFYNNEISEKSEIFDDQFSVERPDGSNFTLKIRSTKLEDSAMYFCASNLQGAANYGYTFGSGTRLTVV.

The chain is built from TRBV6-5 and TRBJ1-5, with 9 positions matching TRBD1. With 6 bases clipped from V and 2 bases from J, the junction kept 5 bases outside the gene matches. Germline loops: CDR1 MNHEY, CDR2 SVGAGI. This CDR3 contains 15 residues. The CDR3 loop reads CASRKGQGGNQPQHF. The CDR3 DNA reads TGTGCCAGCAGAAAGGGACAGGGTGGCAATCAGCCCCAGCATTTT.

This chain joins TRBV6-5 and TRBJ2-7, with 10 positions matching TRBD2. Germline V lookup: CDR1 MNHEY, CDR2 SVGAGI. The CDR3 extends over 15 amino acids. V lost 0 bases to trimming and J lost 4 bases; unmatched junction nucleotides: 3. In DNA, the CDR3 is TGTGCCAGCAGTTACTCGGGACTAGCGAATTACGAGCAGTACTTC. Translation gives CASSYSGLANYEQYF.

The chain uses TRBV28 and TRBJ1-5; D gene ambiguous. The germline CDR1 and CDR2 sequences are MDHEN and SYDVKM. V was clipped by 5 bases and J by 10 bases, with 18 bases between them. The CDR3 is 14 amino acids. This CDR3 reads CASSHPPRGSPQHF. In DNA, the CDR3 is TGTGCCAGCAGTCACCCACCTCGCGGGTCTCCCCAGCATTTT.

This clone was seen just once. The rearrangement uses TRBV29-1 and TRBJ1-3; D is undetermined. The CDR3 contains 14 residues. The germline gives CDR1 SQVTM, CDR2 ANQGSEA. V lost 6 bases to trimming and J lost 4 bases, with 16 bases between them. CDR3 sequence reads: CSVPVAGPGNTIYF. DNA for the CDR3: TGCAGCGTCCCCGTCGCGGGCCCGGGAAACACCATATATTTT. The full variable domain, with the rest looked up from reference TRBV29-1 and TRBJ1-3, is SAVISQKPSRDICQRGTSLTIQCQVDSQVTMMFWYRQQPGQSLTLIATANQGSEATYESGFVIDKFPISRPNLTFSTLTVSNMSPEDSSIYLCSVPVAGPGNTIYFGEGSWLTVV.

The rearrangement joins TRBV6-1 to TRBJ1-5; 7 bases fit TRBD1. CDR1 and CDR2 (germline): MNHNS, SASEGT. V was clipped by 2 bases and J by 4 bases; unmatched bases: 2. The CDR3 length is 14 residues. As DNA, the CDR3 is TGTGCCAGCAGTGAACTACAGGGGAATCAGCCCCAGCATTTT. It translates to CASSELQGNQPQHF.

Only one count was recorded for this clone. The V and J genes are TRBV24-1 and TRBJ1-2; possible D gene TRBD1, 5 bases. This CDR3 region has 15 residues. V shed 2 bases and J shed 3 bases, with 12 bases lying between them. Looked up from germline, CDR1 is KGHDR and CDR2 is SFDVKD. The CDR3 coding sequence is TGTGCCACCAGTGATTGGCAGGGTGGAGACTATGGCTACACCTTC. Protein: CATSDWQGGDYGYTF.

J is TRBJ1-4 and V is TRBV12-3 or TRBV12-4; D unresolved. The CDR3 has 13 residues. The V and J ends lost 8 bases and 8 bases respectively, with 15 bases between them. In nucleotides, the CDR3 is TGTGCCAGCCGCAGAGGCCTGGGCGAAAAACTGTTTTTT. Translating it yields CASRRGLGEKLFF.

In its sample, this clone was seen a few times. V usage is TRBV28 and J usage is TRBJ1-5, with TRBD1 matching over 8 bases. The germline CDR1 and CDR2 sequences are MDHEN and SYDVKM. The V and J ends lost 6 bases and 0 bases, in that order; junction bases with no gene match: 4. The CDR3 is 15 amino acids. CDR3 DNA: TGTGCCAGCAGGACAGGGGCGGGTAGCAATCAGCCCCAGCATTTT. Translating it yields CASRTGAGSNQPQHF.

The J gene is TRBJ1-6, the V gene TRBV7-9, with TRBD1 matching 7 bases. The CDR3 covers 15 residues. CDR1 SEHNR and CDR2 FQNEAQ come from the germline V gene (reference sequence). Trimming removed 4 bases from V and 4 bases from J; junction bases left unmatched: 4. CDR3 DNA: TGTGCCAGCAGCTCGACAGGGCCTTATAATTCACCCCTCCACTTT. This sequence encodes CASSSTGPYNSPLHF.

V is TRBV19 and J is TRBJ1-5, with D perhaps TRBD1 (6 bases). The CDR3 extends over 15 amino acids. V dropped 3 bases and J dropped 1 base, with 10 bases sitting between them. The V gene's germline CDR1 is LNHDA and CDR2 SQIVND (reference sequence). For the CDR3, the DNA is TGTGCCAGTAGTATTGACAGGCAAAGCAATCAGCCCCAGCATTTT. It is translated as CASSIDRQSNQPQHF.

The gene calls are TRBV5-4 and TRBJ2-1; the D gene is possibly TRBD2 (6 bases). Germline V gives CDR1 SGHNT, CDR2 YYREEE (reference sequence). CDR3 length equals 12 residues. V was pared by 3 bases and J by 12 bases, with 13 bases between. The CDR3, as DNA: TGTGCCAGCAGCTCACCGGCGGGGATGCAGTTCTTC. Translated, it gives CASSSPAGMQFF.

This clone was counted only a few times. The chain carries TRBV6-2 or TRBV6-3 and TRBJ2-7; TRBD2 matches 7 bases. Germline V CDR1 and CDR2: MNHEY, SVGEGT. The trim removed 2 bases at V and 3 bases at J, leaving 13 bases unmatched. CDR3 length: 17 residues. CDR3 loop: CASSYPSLRGVDYEQYF. The CDR3 bases are TGTGCCAGCAGTTACCCATCTTTACGGGGGGTGGACTACGAGCAGTACTTC.

This sequence joins TRBV5-1 and TRBJ2-3, with 11 bases aligning to TRBD2. This CDR3 comprises 16 residues. J was trimmed by 0 bases and V by 0 bases; bases with no gene match: 0. Germline CDR1 SGHRS, CDR2 YFSETQ. CDR3: CASSLVAGGSTDTQYF. CDR3 nucleotide sequence: TGCGCCAGCAGCTTGGTAGCGGGGGGGAGCACAGATACGCAGTATTTT.

The chain is built from TRBV23-1 and TRBJ2-7, with D tentatively TRBD1 (6 bases). TRBV23-1 is assigned to the ORF class and has an uncertain function. Trimming pared 2 bases from V and 3 bases from J, leaving 11 bases between. CDR3 length: 14 amino acids. CDR3 residues: CASSQRTALYEQYF. The DNA of the CDR3 is TGCGCCAGCAGTCAAAGGACAGCGCTCTACGAGCAGTACTTC.

CDR3 nucleotide sequence: TGTGCCAGCAGTTTCATCGGGGGGTTCGGGGGACGCACAGATACGCAGTATTTT. Its protein is CASSFIGGFGGRTDTQYF. The J gene is TRBJ2-3, the V gene TRBV5-4; 7 bases line up with TRBD2. After removal of 5 bases from V and 1 base from J, the junction contained 16 bases not matched to a gene. The germline V gene encodes CDR1 SGHNT and CDR2 YYREEE (reference sequence). CDR3 length: 18 residues.

The chain's CDR3 is CASSLNGGYTF. The CDR3 region has the DNA TGTGCCAGCAGTTTAAACGGTGGCTACACCTTC. The rearrangement joins TRBV28 to TRBJ1-2; D not certain. The CDR3 is made up of 11 amino acids. The V gene's germline CDR1 is MDHEN and CDR2 SYDVKM. With 2 bases removed from V and 7 bases from J, the gap between germline ends came to 5 bases.

This clone was observed once. This chain connects TRBV7-3 to TRBJ2-5; 12 bases fit TRBD2. The CDR3 is made up of 16 amino acids. Germline V gives CDR1 SGHTA, CDR2 FQGTGA. V lost 5 bases and J lost 1; bases outside the gene matches: 5. The chain's CDR3 is CASSASGGAPQETQYF. The CDR3 DNA reads TGTGCCAGCAGCGCTAGCGGGGGGGCCCCCCAAGAGACCCAGTACTTC.

The CDR3, as DNA: TGTGCCAGTAGCAGACCGGGGGGCCTGGGGCCCCTCCACTTT. Amino acids: CASSRPGGLGPLHF. The gene calls are TRBV19 and TRBJ1-6; D is possibly TRBD1 (6 bases). This CDR3 has 14 amino acids. Germline V gives CDR1 LNHDA, CDR2 SQIVND (reference sequence). Trimming stripped 6 bases from V and 13 bases from J, with 19 bases between.

The V gene is TRBV9, the J gene TRBJ1-1; tentatively, D is TRBD1 (6 bases). Germline V CDR1 and CDR2: SGDLS, YYNGEE. The CDR3 runs 15 residues. Trimming stripped 0 bases from V and 2 bases from J, with 11 bases between. In DNA, the CDR3 is TGTGCCAGCAGCGTAGCTGGACAGCAAAACACTGAAGCTTTCTTT. Translation gives CASSVAGQQNTEAFF.

The chain uses TRBV6-4 and TRBJ2-2; 7 bases agree with TRBD1. The CDR3 contains 14 residues. Germline-derived CDR1 and CDR2 are MRHNA and SNTAGT. The V gene end was trimmed by 7 bases and the J gene end by 1 base; junction bases not matched to a gene: 3. In DNA form, the CDR3 reads TGTGCCAGCAAGGGGGACAGGAACACCGGGGAGCTGTTTTTT. The encoded protein is CASKGDRNTGELFF.

The chain combines TRBV30 with TRBJ1-3, with D unresolved. The germline gives CDR1 GTSNPN, CDR2 SVGIG (reference sequence). The CDR3 totals 14 residues. Trimming took off 0 bases at V and 0 bases at J, with 6 bases between the two ends. In DNA form, the CDR3 reads TGTGCCTGGAGTGTATCGAGCTCTGGAAACACCATATATTTT. Its protein is CAWSVSSSGNTIYF.

The chain couples TRBV5-6 to TRBJ2-2; a weak D match, TRBD2 (5 bases). The CDR3 runs to 16 residues. Germline assignment: CDR1 SGHDT and CDR2 YYEEEE. The V and J ends lost 1 base and 0 bases respectively, with 10 bases between them. CDR3 in DNA: TGTGCCAGCAGCTTGCAGGAGGTATCGAACACCGGGGAGCTGTTTTTT. Translating it yields CASSLQEVSNTGELFF. The whole variable domain, filled in from reference TRBV5-6 and TRBJ2-2, reads DAGVTQSPTHLIKTRGQQVTLRCSPKSGHDTVSWYQQALGQGPQFIFQYYEEEERQRGNFPDRFSGHQFPNYSSELNVNALLLGDSALYLCASSLQEVSNTGELFFGEGSRLTVL.

This clone was detected once. The chain has TRBV28 and TRBJ1-4, with TRBD1 matching 9 bases. Germline trimming cut 7 bases from V and 7 bases from J; bases unmatched to any gene: 7. The CDR3 has 14 residues. Germline CDR1 MDHEN, CDR2 SYDVKM. The CDR3 sequence: CASTKTGGGEKLFF. DNA of the CDR3: TGTGCCAGCACCAAGACAGGGGGTGGTGAAAAACTGTTTTTT.

The gene calls are TRBV4-2 and TRBJ1-5; D unresolved. The germline V gene has CDR1 LGHNA and CDR2 YNFKEQ. CDR3 size: 15 residues. Trimming shortened V by 2 bases and J by 3 bases, and 11 bases separated the two germline ends. The CDR3 DNA is TGTGCCAGCAGCCAACGGAGCCAGATCAATCAGCCCCAGCATTTT. This encodes CASSQRSQINQPQHF.

The chain uses TRBV3-1 (or the pseudogene TRBV3-2) and TRBJ2-1; D gene ambiguous. Per germline, CDR1 LGHDT and CDR2 YNNKEL (reference sequence). The CDR3 is 14 residues long. The V end was cut by 2 bases, the J end by 9 bases, with 14 bases between. The CDR3 spells CASSQFLASSEQFF. In nucleotides, the CDR3 is TGTGCCAGCAGCCAATTCCTGGCGAGCAGTGAGCAGTTCTTC.